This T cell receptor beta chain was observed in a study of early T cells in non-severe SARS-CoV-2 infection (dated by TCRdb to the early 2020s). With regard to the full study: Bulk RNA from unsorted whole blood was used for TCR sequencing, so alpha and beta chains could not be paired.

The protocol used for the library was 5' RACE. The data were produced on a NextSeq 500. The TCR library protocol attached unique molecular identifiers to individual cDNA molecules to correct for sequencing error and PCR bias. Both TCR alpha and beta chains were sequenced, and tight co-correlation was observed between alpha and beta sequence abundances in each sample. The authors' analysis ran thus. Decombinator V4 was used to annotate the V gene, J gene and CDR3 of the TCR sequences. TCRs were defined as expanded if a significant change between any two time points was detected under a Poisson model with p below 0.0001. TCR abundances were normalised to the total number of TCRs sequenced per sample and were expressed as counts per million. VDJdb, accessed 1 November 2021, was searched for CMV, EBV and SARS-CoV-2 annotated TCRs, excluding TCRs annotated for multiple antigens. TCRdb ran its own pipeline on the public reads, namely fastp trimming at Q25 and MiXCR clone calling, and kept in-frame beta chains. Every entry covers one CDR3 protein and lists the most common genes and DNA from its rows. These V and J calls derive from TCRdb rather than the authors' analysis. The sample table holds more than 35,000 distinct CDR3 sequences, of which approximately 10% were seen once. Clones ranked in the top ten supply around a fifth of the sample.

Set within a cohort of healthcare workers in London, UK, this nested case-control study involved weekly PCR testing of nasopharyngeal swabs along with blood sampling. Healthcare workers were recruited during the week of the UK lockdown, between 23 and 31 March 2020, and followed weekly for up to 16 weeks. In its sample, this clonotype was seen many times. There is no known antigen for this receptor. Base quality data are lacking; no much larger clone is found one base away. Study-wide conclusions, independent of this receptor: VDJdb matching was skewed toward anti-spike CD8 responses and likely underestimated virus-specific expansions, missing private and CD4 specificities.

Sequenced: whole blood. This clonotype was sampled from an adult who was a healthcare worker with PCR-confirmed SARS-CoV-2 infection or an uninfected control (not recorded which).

CDR3 sequence: CASSSQGLGTGELFF. The sequenced DNA: TGTGCCAGCAGTTCCCAGGGACTTGGCACCGGGGAGCTGTTTTTT. In this chain, TRBV6-2 or TRBV6-3 is recombined with TRBJ2-2, and possibly TRBD2, on 6 matching bases. V and J lose 4 bases and 4 bases, and a span of 13 bases separates them. The CDR3 holds 15 amino acids from the cysteine to the phenylalanine. Only CDR3 DNA remains: 45 bases, in frame from the first base. Taken from the germline V gene, the CDR1 and CDR2 loops are MNHEY and SVGEGT.